A single sample gave rise to the 31 T cell receptor beta chains below, sequenced in a study of shared clonotypes between healthy human individuals. The method was immunoSEQ multiplex PCR; TCRdb's version includes in-frame clones alone and lacks a portion of them. The sample lists roughly 2.6 million clones, roughly 92% occurring once. The sequenced sample was naive CD4+ T cells sorted from blood. The subset denotes: CD45RA+ positively selected. All receptors derive from a man aged 18 to 29 in good health.

The CDR3 loop is CASSQELSVEQFF. CDR3 bases: TGCGCCAGCAGCCAAGAGTTAAGCGTTGAGCAGTTCTTC. The chain uses TRBV4-3 and TRBJ2-1; D not certain. The CDR3 runs 13 residues. Germline V gene lookup returns CDR1 LGHNA and CDR2 YSLEER. Trimming cost V 0 bases and J 9 bases, with 9 bases left between them.

This rearrangement joins TRBV28 to TRBJ1-2; D gene uncertain. Between the trimmed V and J ends, which lost 5 bases and 6 bases, there was a span of 16 bases. Germline-derived CDR1 and CDR2 are MDHEN and SYDVKM. CDR3 size: 14 residues. The CDR3 coding sequence is TGTGCCAGCAGTCTAACTCAGCCCTCTAATGGCTACACCTTC. Residues: CASSLTQPSNGYTF.

The chain recombines TRBV7-9 with TRBJ2-3; TRBD2 matches 9 bases. CDR1 is SEHNR, CDR2 FQNEAQ, per germline (reference sequence). J was trimmed by 1 base and V by 4 bases; bases with no gene match: 9. This CDR3 is 17 amino acids long. The CDR3 sequence: CASSSRRLAEGTDTQYF. CDR3 sequence (DNA): TGTGCCAGCAGCTCTCGCCGACTAGCGGAAGGCACAGATACGCAGTATTTT.

In this sample, this clone turned up once. V usage is TRBV25-1 and J usage is TRBJ2-2; D call uncertain. The CDR3 spans 12 residues. Trimming shortened V by 0 bases and J by 4 bases, and 0 bases separated the two germline ends. CDR1 MGHDK and CDR2 SYGVNS come from the germline V gene. CDR3 sequence reads: CASSEYTGELFF. The CDR3, as DNA: TGTGCCAGCAGTGAATACACCGGGGAGCTGTTTTTT.

As to this clone: The sample has other DNA sequences that encode this CDR3 too. V usage is TRBV7-2 and J usage is TRBJ2-2; D might be TRBD2 (5 bases). V shed 2 bases and J shed 4 bases, with 8 bases lying between them. CDR1 and CDR2 (germline): SGHTA, FQGNSA. The CDR3 spans 14 residues. CDR3 in amino acids: CASSLRGRTGELFF. For the CDR3, the DNA is TGTGCCAGCAGCTTACGAGGGCGCACCGGGGAGCTGTTTTTT.

This chain joins TRBV6-6 and TRBJ2-3; 7 positions agree with TRBD1. Germline CDR1 and CDR2: MNHNY and SVGAGI (reference sequence). CDR3 length: 14 residues. V was clipped by 5 bases and J by 3 bases; unmatched bases: 5. This chain's CDR3 is CASSRPGQTDTQYF. DNA of the CDR3: TGTGCCAGCAGTCGACCGGGACAGACAGATACGCAGTATTTT.

The V and J genes are TRBV7-2 and TRBJ1-2; D not certain. Trimming removed 2 bases at V and 3 bases at J, with 16 bases between. CDR1 SGHTA and CDR2 FQGNSA come from the germline V gene. The length of the CDR3 is 16 residues. Here the CDR3 reads CASSLSPGRGDYGYTF. DNA of the CDR3: TGTGCCAGCAGCTTATCTCCCGGCCGCGGGGACTATGGCTACACCTTC.

Points on this clone: Other DNA sequences in this specimen translate into the identical CDR3. Here the CDR3 reads CASSLGGTGNQPQHF. CDR3 sequence (DNA): TGCGCCAGCAGCTTGGGAGGGACTGGCAATCAGCCCCAGCATTTT. The V gene is TRBV5-1, the J gene TRBJ1-5; tentative D call: TRBD1 (5 bases). The CDR3 sequence is 15 residues long. The germline V gene has CDR1 SGHRS and CDR2 YFSETQ. Trimming took 0 bases from V and 2 from J, leaving 9 bases between them.

This clone was seen a single time. The gene calls are TRBV6-5 and TRBJ1-3; 8 nucleotides agree with TRBD1. V dropped 4 bases and J dropped 1; count of bases not matched to a gene: 3. The CDR3 length is 15 residues. Germline loops: CDR1 MNHEY, CDR2 SVGAGI. CDR3 protein: CASSFQGASGNTIYF. The CDR3 region has the DNA TGTGCCAGCAGTTTCCAGGGGGCATCTGGAAACACCATATATTTT.

The chain uses TRBV7-2 and TRBJ1-1, with TRBD1 identical over 7 bases. This CDR3 has 15 amino acids. CDR1 and CDR2 from the germline V gene are SGHTA and FQGNSA. V shed 1 base, J shed 5 bases, and the junction held 7 bases outside the gene matches. The CDR3 nucleotides read TGTGCCAGCAGCTTAGGCTTCAGGGGGTTGACTGAAGCTTTCTTT. As protein: CASSLGFRGLTEAFF.

The chain uses TRBV30 and TRBJ2-7, with a weak D call TRBD1 (5 bases). CDR1 is GTSNPN, CDR2 SVGIG, per germline (reference sequence). The CDR3 contains 13 residues. V was trimmed by 4 bases and J by 3 bases, leaving 13 bases between them. CDR3 amino acids: CAWKPDRFYEQYF. CDR3 coding DNA: TGTGCCTGGAAACCAGACAGATTCTACGAGCAGTACTTC.

The chain has TRBV4-3 and TRBJ2-3; D gene unclear. The CDR3 runs to 16 residues. Trimming pared 0 bases from V and 1 base from J, leaving 11 bases between. The germline gives CDR1 LGHNA, CDR2 YSLEER. The CDR3 protein is CASSQDISVGTDTQYF. The DNA for the CDR3 is TGCGCCAGCAGCCAAGATATTTCCGTCGGCACAGATACGCAGTATTTT.

The chain carries TRBV23-1 and TRBJ2-3, with TRBD2 matching over 8 bases. TRBV23-1 is designated an ORF whose function remains uncertain. The CDR3 is 18 amino acids. V dropped 5 bases and J dropped 3; count of bases not matched to a gene: 16. CDR3 sequence reads: CASSFPRGGRESTDTQYF. The CDR3 DNA reads as TGCGCCAGCAGTTTCCCCCGGGGGGGGCGGGAGTCGACAGATACGCAGTATTTT.

As to this clone: Other DNA sequences within the sample encode an identical CDR3. The chain employs TRBV7-9 and TRBJ2-7; possible D gene TRBD1, 6 bases. This CDR3 region has 14 residues. Between the trimmed V and J ends, which lost 1 base and 3 bases, there was a span of 10 bases. Germline V CDR1 and CDR2: SEHNR, FQNEAQ (reference sequence). CDR3 loop: CASSLVGQSYEQYF. DNA of the CDR3: TGTGCCAGCAGCTTAGTTGGACAGAGCTACGAGCAGTACTTC.

The chain links TRBV4-1 to TRBJ2-3; 9 bases fit TRBD2. The junction had 14 bases not matched to a gene; V was cut back by 4 bases and J by 3 bases. Germline loops: CDR1 MGHRA, CDR2 YSYEKL. The CDR3 runs 18 residues. The CDR3: CASSPRGGGGARTDTQYF. CDR3 nucleotide sequence: TGCGCCAGCAGCCCCCGAGGGGGCGGGGGGGCTCGAACAGATACGCAGTATTTT.

This chain uses TRBV5-5 with TRBJ2-3; TRBD2 aligns across 13 bases. This CDR3 has 16 residues. The germline gives CDR1 SGHKS, CDR2 YYEKEE (reference sequence). V shed 4 bases and J 6 bases; nucleotides not matched to a gene: 8. The CDR3 region has the DNA TGTGCCAGCAGCCCCCGACTAGCGGGGGGCCTGGATACGCAGTATTTT. This gives the protein CASSPRLAGGLDTQYF.

The chain's CDR3 is CASTAQSGNTIYF. The CDR3 nucleotides are TGTGCCAGCACTGCCCAGTCTGGAAACACCATATATTTT. The chain uses TRBV11-2 and TRBJ1-3; D gene uncertain. The CDR3 has 13 amino acids. Germline CDR1 is SGHAT and CDR2 is FQNNGV. Trimming shortened V by 7 bases and J by 1 base, and 8 bases separated the two germline ends.

A single count supports this clone. The J gene is TRBJ2-3, the V gene TRBV6-1, with TRBD2 matching over 8 bases. The germline V gene encodes CDR1 MNHNS and CDR2 SASEGT. This CDR3 region has 14 residues. V was pared by 5 bases and J by 4 bases, with 5 bases of the junction left unmatched. This CDR3 is CASSFGGAADTQYF. CDR3 nucleotide sequence: TGTGCCAGCAGTTTCGGGGGGGCAGCAGATACGCAGTATTTT.

The chain carries TRBV6-5 and TRBJ2-5; D might be TRBD1 or TRBD2, each matching 7 bases. CDR3 length equals 15 residues. Looked up from germline, CDR1 is MNHEY and CDR2 is SVGAGI. The V end lost 6 bases, the J end lost 5 bases, and 19 bases lay between the germline ends. The DNA of the CDR3 is TGTGCCAGCAGGACCACCCAGGGGGGGTGGGAGACCCAGTACTTC. Protein: CASRTTQGGWETQYF.

The chain joins TRBV6-5 to TRBJ2-7, with 12 nucleotides matching TRBD1. V trimming: 6 bases; J trimming: 12 bases; junction bases outside the gene matches: 12. CDR1 is MNHEY, CDR2 SVGAGI, per germline. The CDR3 is 14 amino acids. Written as DNA, the CDR3 is TGTGCCAGCAGGAGGGGACAGGGGGCCCTTGTATGGTACTTC. It encodes CASRRGQGALVWYF.

V is TRBV7-6 and J is TRBJ1-5; 7 bases agree with TRBD1. This CDR3 has 13 residues. V lost 5 bases, J lost 6 bases, and 4 bases stayed unmatched. The germline V gene encodes CDR1 SGHVS and CDR2 FNYEAQ. The CDR3 region is CASSPNRGQPQHF. CDR3 sequence (DNA): TGTGCCAGCAGCCCGAACAGGGGTCAGCCCCAGCATTTT. Combining the CDR3 with reference TRBV7-6 and TRBJ1-5 gives the whole variable domain GAGVSQSPRYKVTKRGQDVALRCDPISGHVSLYWYRQALGQGPEFLTYFNYEAQQDKSGLPNDRFSAERPEGSISTLTIQRTEQRDSAMYRCASSPNRGQPQHFGDGTRLSIL.

J is TRBJ1-1 and V is TRBV7-6, with no clear D. Trimming shortened V by 2 bases and J by 4 bases, and 8 bases separated the two germline ends. Germline V gene data show CDR1 as SGHVS and CDR2 as FNYEAQ. The CDR3 runs 13 residues. The CDR3 nucleotides read TGTGCCAGCAGCTTATTAATCAGCACTGAAGCTTTCTTT. Translating gives CASSLLISTEAFF.

V usage is TRBV12-5 and J usage is TRBJ2-1; maybe TRBD1 (5 bases). The CDR3 has 14 amino acids. V shed 7 bases and J shed 0 bases, with 10 bases lying between them. Germline values: CDR1 LGHNT, CDR2 FRNRAP. CDR3 protein: CASAWGSSYNEQFF. Here the CDR3 DNA reads TGTGCTAGTGCCTGGGGCAGCTCCTACAATGAGCAGTTCTTC.

The J gene is TRBJ2-1, the V gene TRBV2; maybe TRBD2 (5 bases). Per germline, CDR1 SNHLY and CDR2 FYNNEI. This CDR3 is 14 amino acids long. Trimming stripped 3 bases from V and 1 base from J, with 7 bases between. The CDR3 DNA is TGTGCCAGCAGTGAGAGGGTATCCTACAATGAGCAGTTCTTC. It yields the protein CASSERVSYNEQFF.

The rearrangement joins TRBV2 to TRBJ2-7; TRBD2 matches at 8 bases. The CDR3 totals 14 residues. Germline values: CDR1 SNHLY, CDR2 FYNNEI. Trimming cost V 6 bases and J 6 bases; bases outside gene matches: 10. The CDR3: CASRGTSRSGEQYF. In DNA, the CDR3 is TGTGCCAGCAGGGGGACTAGTCGATCAGGCGAGCAGTACTTC.

V is TRBV6-6 and J is TRBJ1-6; maybe TRBD1 (6 bases). Germline V gene sequence: CDR1 MNHNY, CDR2 SVGAGI (reference sequence). The CDR3 consists of 14 residues. Trimming left V 2 bases short and J 6 bases short, with 8 bases between. The CDR3 loop is CASSYRGPNSPLHF. DNA of the CDR3: TGTGCCAGCAGTTACCGGGGGCCTAATTCACCCCTCCACTTT.

The chain employs TRBV7-9 and TRBJ1-5; weak D call: TRBD1 (5 bases). The germline V and J ends were trimmed by 1 base and 0 bases, with 19 bases remaining between them. From germline, CDR1 is SEHNR and CDR2 FQNEAQ (reference sequence). The CDR3 spans 19 residues. In nucleotides, the CDR3 is TGTGCCAGCAGCTTAGGCTGGGGTACCGAGGGGTTTAGCAATCAGCCCCAGCATTTT. It codes for CASSLGWGTEGFSNQPQHF.

The rearrangement links TRBV4-1 to TRBJ2-2, with 11 bases lining up with TRBD2. This CDR3 region has 15 residues. Per the germline V gene, CDR1 is MGHRA and CDR2 is YSYEKL. With 4 bases clipped from V and 7 bases from J, the junction kept 5 bases outside the gene matches. Here the CDR3 reads CASSLAGGPGGELFF. The DNA for the CDR3 is TGCGCCAGCAGCCTAGCGGGAGGGCCTGGCGGGGAGCTGTTTTTT.

This sequence joins TRBV30 and TRBJ1-1, with D hard to call. Germline CDR1 and CDR2: GTSNPN and SVGIG (reference sequence). The CDR3 sequence is 17 residues long. V was pared by 0 bases and J by 1 base, with 18 bases between. CDR3 amino acids: CAWSVLRLIGGNTEAFF. The CDR3 region has the DNA TGTGCCTGGAGTGTACTGCGGTTAATCGGAGGGAACACTGAAGCTTTCTTT.

On this clone: The same CDR3 is also encoded by other DNA sequences in this sample. The V gene is TRBV19, the J gene TRBJ2-7; 8 bases are shared with TRBD1. J lost 6 bases, V lost 1 base, and 5 bases had no gene match. Germline V gives CDR1 LNHDA, CDR2 SQIVND (reference sequence). This CDR3 is built from 14 residues. As DNA, the CDR3 is TGTGCCAGTAGTATAGGCGGACAGGGCCGCGAGCAGTACTTC. This codes for CASSIGGQGREQYF.

This clone showed up just once. The gene calls are TRBV6-5 and TRBJ1-4, with D unclear. V lost 0 bases, J lost 7 bases, and 12 bases lay in between. The CDR3 has 15 residues. Germline loops: CDR1 MNHEY, CDR2 SVGAGI. The CDR3: CASSYSLGTGEKLFF. The CDR3 coding sequence is TGTGCCAGCAGTTACTCGTTGGGTACGGGTGAAAAACTGTTTTTT.